This T cell receptor beta chain was found in a study of blood T cell repertoires in COVID-19. The wider study: Whether acute or convalescent, the COVID-19 samples came from the United States, Italy and Spain. Sources were T cells, B-cell-depleted T cells, or PBMCs; the material itself was cDNA or gDNA.

Per the original data handling: Researchers report that nucleated cell counts were estimated from reference gene primer amplification. Some clones are missing from TCRdb's copy, which holds only in-frame ones; the method was immunoSEQ multiplex PCR. V and J calls and clone size are as listed in that table; D and trimming were resolved from the DNA. The repertoire consists of about 55,000 clones, with 85% occurring once and the leading ten covering 10%. V dropped 8 bases and J dropped 9 bases, with 28 bases sitting between them. This CDR3 region has 16 residues. Germline V lookup: CDR1 WNHNN, CDR2 SYGVQD (reference sequence).

Source material: peripheral blood. The genes are TRBV10-1 and TRBJ1-2; D might be TRBD1 (6 bases). The clonotype originates from a human donor in a cohort sampled during active COVID-19. The CDR3 sequence is CASYHRGGGSGFCYTF. The CDR3 DNA follows: TGCGCCAGCTATCACCGTGGGGGGGGCTCAGGTTTCTGCTACACCTTC.